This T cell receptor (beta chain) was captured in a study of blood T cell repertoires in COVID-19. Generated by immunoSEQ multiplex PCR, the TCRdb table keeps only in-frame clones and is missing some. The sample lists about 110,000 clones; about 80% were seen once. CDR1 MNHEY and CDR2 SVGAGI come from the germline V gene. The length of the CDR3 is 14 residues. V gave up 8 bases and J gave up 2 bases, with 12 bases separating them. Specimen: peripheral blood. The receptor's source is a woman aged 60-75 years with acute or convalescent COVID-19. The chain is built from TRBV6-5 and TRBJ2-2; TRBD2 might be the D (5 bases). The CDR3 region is CASRRGGNTGELFF. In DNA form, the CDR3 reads TGTGCCAGCCGCAGAGGAGGAAACACCGGGGAGCTGTTTTTT.